This TCR beta chain was profiled in a study of graft-versus-host responses after intestinal transplantation. As for the study in general: Those transplanted obtained multivisceral, liver-intestinal, or isolated intestinal grafts. Recipients uniformly received anti-thymocyte globulin induction, followed by tacrolimus and steroids for three to four years.

This CDR3 region has 14 residues. Germline CDR1 PRHDT, CDR2 FYEKMQ (reference sequence). Trimming left V 3 bases short and J 8 bases short, with 14 bases between. Regarding this clone: Its target is unknown.

General observations from the study: Within allografts, high graft-versus-host to host-versus-graft clonal ratios were seen among patients with graft-donor T cell macrochimerism. Early post-transplant declines in HvG were associated with peak levels of circulating GvH clones.

The table came from immunoSEQ multiplex PCR; TCRdb's copy has only in-frame clones and leaves some out. The data contain about 94,000 clones, roughly 90% of them seen just once; the ten biggest clones take up approximately 0.48%. The chain couples TRBV13 to TRBJ2-4, with D perhaps TRBD2 (6 bases). Sequencing was performed on unstimulated CD8+ T cells sorted from spleen or lymph node cells, taken before intestinal transplant. The TCR originated in a human donor who received an intestinal transplant. Written as DNA, the CDR3 is TGTGCCAGCAGCTTCCGGGACGGGGAGGACATTCAGTACTTC. This codes for CASSFRDGEDIQYF.